What follows are 26 T cell receptor beta chains derived from one specimen sequenced in a study of B cell selection in AIRE deficiency. This table comes from immunoSEQ multiplex PCR, and its TCRdb copy is limited to in-frame clones, with some not included. Here the sample spans about 20,000 clones, around 97% being singletons. CD4+CD127+ cells were sorted as the conventional CD4 T cells. The sample consisted of conventional CD4+ T cells sorted from PBMCs. The origin of the receptors is a human donor with AIRE deficiency.

The gene calls are TRBV11-3 and TRBJ2-3; D unresolved. Per the germline V gene, CDR1 is SGHNT and CDR2 is YENEEA. Trimming pared 1 base from V and 1 base from J, leaving 6 bases between. This CDR3 is 14 amino acids long. CDR3: CASSLVQRTDTQYF. The CDR3 DNA reads as TGTGCCAGCAGCTTAGTCCAGCGCACAGATACGCAGTATTTT.

This chain joins TRBV21-1 and TRBJ2-4. TRBV21-1 is a recognized pseudogene. This CDR3 spans 17 amino acids. The CDR3 nucleotides read TGTGCCAGCAGCCACCGACCGTCCCTTCTAGCCAAAAACATTCAGTACTTC. Its protein is CASSHRPSLLAKNIQYF.

The V and J genes are TRBV10-3 and TRBJ2-3; D is unclear. CDR1 and CDR2 (germline): ENHRY, SYGVKD. The CDR3 is made up of 14 amino acids. Deletions cut 10 bases from V and 4 bases from J, with 18 bases between. CDR3 DNA sequence: TGTGCCACTTCCTTAGGTGGCGCGGCAGATACGCAGTATTTT. Its protein is CATSLGGAADTQYF.

The chain has TRBV5-1 and TRBJ2-2, with no clear D. The length of the CDR3 is 15 residues. V lost 0 bases and J 1 base, leaving 7 bases between the germline ends. Germline V lookup: CDR1 SGHRS, CDR2 YFSETQ. This CDR3 reads CASSLDAGNTGELFF. The CDR3 nucleotides read TGCGCCAGCAGCTTGGATGCAGGGAACACCGGGGAGCTGTTTTTT.

The genes are TRBV11-2 and TRBJ2-5; D is perhaps TRBD1 or TRBD2 (5 bases each). Germline CDR1 SGHAT, CDR2 FQNNGV. V was trimmed by 4 bases and J by 6 bases, leaving 12 bases between them. The CDR3 length is 13 residues. CDR3 protein: CASSSGRLQTQYF. CDR3 coding DNA: TGTGCCAGCAGCTCGGGACGTCTGCAGACCCAGTACTTC.

The V and J genes are TRBV11-2 and TRBJ2-7; 8 positions agree with TRBD1. The CDR3 is made up of 12 amino acids. Germline assignment: CDR1 SGHAT and CDR2 FQNNGV. The J segment lost 9 bases and the V segment lost 5 bases, leaving 6 bases of the junction unmatched. CDR3 region: CASSRDRLVQYF. DNA of the CDR3: TGTGCCAGCAGCCGGGACAGGCTTGTGCAGTACTTC.

This chain joins TRBV7-2 and TRBJ2-7; 7 bases are a match to TRBD1. J was trimmed by 4 bases and V by 1 base; bases with no gene match: 7. The CDR3 totals 15 residues. Germline assignment: CDR1 SGHTA and CDR2 FQGNSA. CDR3 protein: CASSLVGTEPYEQYF. CDR3 DNA: TGTGCCAGCAGCTTAGTAGGGACAGAGCCTTACGAGCAGTACTTC.

The CDR3 coding sequence is TGCGCCAGCAGCTCTGACAGCACAGATACGCAGTATTTT. Amino acids: CASSSDSTDTQYF. This sequence joins TRBV5-1 and TRBJ2-3; D gene unclear. The ends were cut back, 3 bases at V and 0 bases at J, with 5 bases in the middle. This CDR3 has 13 residues. CDR1 is SGHRS, CDR2 YFSETQ, per germline.

The chain uses TRBV2 and TRBJ2-4, with D possibly matching TRBD2 (7 bases). V gave up 8 bases and J gave up 8 bases, with 19 bases separating them. The germline gives CDR1 SNHLY, CDR2 FYNNEI. The CDR3 totals 14 residues. CDR3 sequence (DNA): TGTGCCAGCGGGGGGGGCCTATTGATAGACATTCAGTACTTC. It yields the protein CASGGGLLIDIQYF.

The J gene is TRBJ2-5, the V gene TRBV4-2, with TRBD1 matching 7 bases. This CDR3 is built from 15 residues. CDR1 is LGHNA and CDR2 is YNFKEQ in the germline V gene. V shed 4 bases and J 5 bases; nucleotides not matched to a gene: 10. The CDR3 region is CASSPRGQVMETQYF. The CDR3 nucleotides are TGTGCCAGCAGCCCCAGAGGACAGGTAATGGAGACCCAGTACTTC.

The chain combines TRBV7-3 with TRBJ1-2, with 9 bases matching TRBD1. Germline trimming cut 3 bases from V and 8 bases from J; bases unmatched to any gene: 4. CDR3 length: 13 amino acids. CDR1 is SGHTA, CDR2 FQGTGA, per germline. CDR3 sequence: CASSLGQGRGYTF. Here the CDR3 DNA reads TGTGCCAGCAGCTTGGGACAGGGACGAGGCTACACCTTC.

The V call is TRBV11-2, the J call TRBJ1-5; D might be TRBD1 (6 bases). The CDR3 contains 14 residues. The V and J ends lost 4 bases and 4 bases respectively, with 11 bases between them. CDR1 and CDR2 from the germline V gene are SGHAT and FQNNGV. The CDR3 region has the DNA TGTGCCAGCAGCTCCGGGACACTAAATCAGCCCCAGCATTTT. It is translated as CASSSGTLNQPQHF.

The rearrangement joins TRBV18 to TRBJ2-1; the D is unclear. V lost 4 bases and J 3 bases, leaving 7 bases between the germline ends. Per the germline V gene, CDR1 is KGHSH and CDR2 is LQKENI. The CDR3 is 13 residues long. CDR3 residues: CASSRDYYNEQFF. CDR3 bases: TGTGCCAGCTCACGGGATTACTACAATGAGCAGTTCTTC.

V is TRBV7-9 and J is TRBJ1-1; TRBD1 agrees at 10 bases. Germline loops: CDR1 SEHNR, CDR2 FQNEAQ (reference sequence). This CDR3 is built from 16 residues. Germline trimming cut 5 bases from V and 4 bases from J; bases unmatched to any gene: 10. For the CDR3, the DNA is TGTGCCAGCAGCGACGAACCGGGACAGGGGAGCACTGAAGCTTTCTTT. It is translated as CASSDEPGQGSTEAFF.

The count of this clone is one. The chain combines TRBV11-3 with TRBJ1-5; D call uncertain. There are 13 residues in the CDR3. Germline V gives CDR1 SGHNT, CDR2 YENEEA. Deletions cut 3 bases from V and 1 base from J, with 4 bases between. CDR3 in amino acids: CASSLRSNQPQHF. The CDR3 region has the DNA TGTGCCAGCAGCTTGAGAAGCAATCAGCCCCAGCATTTT.

The count of this clone is one. The chain joins TRBV29-1 to TRBJ1-2; maybe TRBD1 (5 bases). Germline V gives CDR1 SQVTM, CDR2 ANQGSEA. The CDR3 covers 13 residues. V was pared by 4 bases and J by 4 bases, with 13 bases between. The CDR3 region is CSVGGGGSYGYTF. The DNA for the CDR3 is TGCAGCGTTGGGGGGGGAGGTAGCTATGGCTACACCTTC.

The rearrangement links TRBV5-1 to TRBJ1-5; perhaps TRBD1 as D (5 bases). The CDR3 runs 15 residues. Germline CDR1 is SGHRS and CDR2 is YFSETQ. The ends were cut back, 0 bases at V and 2 bases at J, with 9 bases in the middle. The CDR3 DNA reads TGCGCCAGCAGCTTGGGGGACGGCGGCAATCAGCCCCAGCATTTT. Encoded protein: CASSLGDGGNQPQHF.

The chain is built from TRBV19 and TRBJ2-5; D is unresolved. The CDR3 runs 12 residues. V lost 3 bases and J lost 3, with 5 bases in between. CDR1 is LNHDA, CDR2 SQIVND, per germline (reference sequence). DNA of the CDR3: TGTGCCAGTAGTATGTGGGAAGAGACCCAGTACTTC. Translating it yields CASSMWEETQYF.

The chain has TRBV28 and TRBJ1-1, with TRBD1 matching 8 bases. From germline, CDR1 is MDHEN and CDR2 SYDVKM. The CDR3 contains 12 residues. Germline trimming cut 5 bases from V and 8 bases from J; bases unmatched to any gene: 4. CDR3 sequence: CASSPRTGEAFF. The DNA for the CDR3 is TGTGCCAGCAGTCCCCGGACAGGGGAAGCTTTCTTT.

This clone was seen a single time. The chain is built from TRBV6-6 and TRBJ2-1; 7 bases map to TRBD1. The CDR3 spans 14 residues. CDR1 and CDR2 from the germline V gene are MNHNY and SVGAGI (reference sequence). V trimming: 1 base; J trimming: 7 bases; junction bases outside the gene matches: 4. CDR3 in amino acids: CASSYFGQDNEQFF. Written as DNA, the CDR3 is TGTGCCAGCAGTTACTTCGGACAGGATAATGAGCAGTTCTTC.

V and J are TRBV19 and TRBJ2-5; D perhaps matches TRBD1 (6 bases). The CDR3 sequence is 14 residues long. Trimming pared 10 bases from V and 4 bases from J, leaving 19 bases between. The germline CDR1 and CDR2 sequences are LNHDA and SQIVND (reference sequence). The CDR3, as DNA: TGTGCCACAAGCCCCTTGGGGGCACGAGAGACCCAGTACTTC. This encodes CATSPLGARETQYF.

This chain links TRBV5-6 with TRBJ2-5; a weak D match, TRBD1 (6 bases). Trimming cost V 0 bases and J 1 base, with 7 bases left between them. The CDR3 is 14 residues long. CDR1 is SGHDT, CDR2 YYEEEE, per germline. CDR3 coding DNA: TGTGCCAGCAGCTTGGGGACAGTCCAAGAGACCCAGTACTTC. Protein sequence: CASSLGTVQETQYF.

The chain links TRBV9 to TRBJ2-7; perhaps TRBD2 as D (5 bases). Germline CDR1 reads SGDLS; CDR2 reads YYNGEE. The CDR3 runs 14 residues. Trimming left V 0 bases short and J 5 bases short, with 12 bases between. For the CDR3, the DNA is TGTGCCAGCAGCGTAGGACCCTCTAGCAACGAGCAGTACTTC. Protein: CASSVGPSSNEQYF.

V usage is TRBV5-4 and J usage is TRBJ1-1; D remains ambiguous. Germline loops: CDR1 SGHNT, CDR2 YYREEE (reference sequence). The CDR3 has 15 amino acids. V was shortened by 2 bases and J by 6 bases, with 17 bases between the two germline ends. This chain's CDR3 is CASSFFMRGLSEAFF. CDR3 coding DNA: TGTGCCAGCAGCTTTTTTATGCGGGGTTTGTCTGAAGCTTTCTTT.

The chain carries TRBV4-3 and TRBJ1-5; D remains ambiguous. CDR1 is LGHNA and CDR2 is YSLEER in the germline V gene. The germline V and J ends were trimmed by 0 bases and 2 bases, with 8 bases remaining between them. The CDR3 is 15 amino acids. CDR3 sequence: CASSQDPQGNQPQHF. CDR3 nucleotide sequence: TGCGCCAGCAGCCAAGATCCCCAGGGCAATCAGCCCCAGCATTTT.

The chain has TRBV19 and TRBJ2-1; the match to TRBD1 covers 9 bases. Germline V gives CDR1 LNHDA, CDR2 SQIVND (reference sequence). The CDR3 is 15 amino acids. Trimming cost V 5 bases and J 10 bases; bases outside gene matches: 12. The CDR3 nucleotides are TGTGCCAGTAGTTTCTCGGACAGGGGTGTAGGGGAGCAGTTCTTC. Protein sequence: CASSFSDRGVGEQFF.